The 25 T cell receptor beta chains listed next were all sequenced from one sample in a study of blood T cell repertoires in COVID-19. Produced via immunoSEQ multiplex PCR; TCRdb's table is partial and in-frame only. This table holds 200,000 to 300,000 clones, approximately 80% found once. The specimen sequenced was peripheral blood. Every receptor here comes from a man aged 80 or over with acute or convalescent COVID-19.

V and J are TRBV19 and TRBJ1-6, with D perhaps matching TRBD1 (6 bases). V was shortened by 3 bases and J by 9 bases, with 15 bases between the two germline ends. Germline V lookup: CDR1 LNHDA, CDR2 SQIVND (reference sequence). The CDR3 has 15 residues. Here the CDR3 DNA reads TGTGCCAGTAGTATTATAAACCCCAGGGGTTCACCCCTCCACTTT. Translated: CASSIINPRGSPLHF.

The chain joins TRBV2 to TRBJ1-6; 10 nucleotides agree with TRBD1. The CDR3 loop spans 15 amino acids. V shed 6 bases and J 7 bases; nucleotides not matched to a gene: 6. Germline V CDR1 and CDR2: SNHLY, FYNNEI. Here the CDR3 reads CASRRDRGLNSPLHF. The DNA of the CDR3 is TGTGCCAGCAGGAGAGACAGGGGGCTAAATTCACCCCTCCACTTT.

The rearrangement uses TRBV14 and TRBJ1-6, with 8 nucleotides matching TRBD1. The CDR3 totals 13 residues. Germline V gives CDR1 SGHDN, CDR2 FVKESK. The trim removed 4 bases at V and 11 bases at J, leaving 4 bases unmatched. CDR3 DNA: TGTGCCAGCAGCCTTGGACAGGGAACACCCCTCCACTTT. It yields the protein CASSLGQGTPLHF.

V is TRBV9 and J is TRBJ1-2; 8 bases map to TRBD1. Trimming removed 0 bases from V and 7 bases from J; junction bases left unmatched: 5. The germline CDR1 and CDR2 sequences are SGDLS and YYNGEE. CDR3 length equals 14 residues. As DNA, the CDR3 is TGTGCCAGCAGCGTAGAGCAGGGGGCTTCTGGCTACACCTTC. Protein: CASSVEQGASGYTF.

This CDR3 is CASSLEGQNRGTQYF. The CDR3 DNA reads TGTGCCAGCAGCTTGGAAGGGCAAAACCGGGGGACCCAGTACTTC. The chain carries TRBV5-5 and TRBJ2-5; D may be TRBD2 (5 bases). Trimming stripped 0 bases from V and 7 bases from J, with 16 bases between. The germline gives CDR1 SGHKS, CDR2 YYEKEE (reference sequence). The CDR3 sequence is 15 residues long.

The V and J genes are TRBV15 and TRBJ2-1, with D possibly matching TRBD2 (6 bases). CDR1 and CDR2 (germline): LNHNV, YYDKDF (reference sequence). The V gene lost 1 base and the J gene lost 6 bases, with 16 bases spanning the gap. The CDR3 is made up of 16 amino acids. CDR3: CATSRGELGLRNEQFF. The CDR3 nucleotides are TGTGCCACCAGCAGAGGCGAGTTGGGACTTCGCAATGAGCAGTTCTTC. Looking up the rest from reference TRBV15 and TRBJ2-1 gives the full variable domain: DAMVIQNPRYQVTQFGKPVTLSCSQTLNHNVMYWYQQKSSQAPKLLFHYYDKDFNNEADTPDNFQSRRPNTSFCFLDIRSPGLGDTAMYLCATSRGELGLRNEQFFGPGTRLTVL.

The V and J genes are TRBV7-9 and TRBJ2-7; no definite D call. This CDR3 spans 13 amino acids. Germline V gives CDR1 SEHNR, CDR2 FQNEAQ (reference sequence). Between the trimmed V and J ends, which lost 1 base and 0 bases, there was a span of 4 bases. Here the CDR3 reads CASSLGLSYEQYF. CDR3 sequence (DNA): TGTGCCAGCAGCTTAGGACTCTCCTACGAGCAGTACTTC.

This clone was observed many times. This chain connects TRBV4-2 to TRBJ2-7, with D possibly being TRBD1 (6 bases). This CDR3 region has 15 residues. Trimming pared 1 base from V and 2 bases from J, leaving 12 bases between. Per germline, CDR1 LGHNA and CDR2 YNFKEQ. This chain's CDR3 is CASSQGSGQTYEQYF. The CDR3 nucleotides are TGTGCCAGCAGCCAAGGTTCGGGACAAACCTACGAGCAGTACTTC.

The chain carries TRBV5-5 and TRBJ1-5, with 7 positions matching TRBD1. The CDR3 totals 14 residues. V dropped 1 base and J dropped 5; count of bases not matched to a gene: 3. Per germline, CDR1 SGHKS and CDR2 YYEKEE (reference sequence). This CDR3 reads CASSLFTGDQPQHF. The CDR3 coding sequence is TGTGCCAGCAGCTTGTTTACAGGGGATCAGCCCCAGCATTTT.

This chain connects TRBV7-9 to TRBJ1-4, with TRBD1 matching over 8 bases. V trimming: 5 bases; J trimming: 8 bases; junction bases outside the gene matches: 10. CDR1 SEHNR and CDR2 FQNEAQ come from the germline V gene (reference sequence). This CDR3 comprises 15 residues. The CDR3 spells CASSLKQGVGEKLFF. DNA of the CDR3: TGTGCCAGCAGCCTAAAACAGGGGGTTGGAGAAAAACTGTTTTTT.

The chain is built from TRBV5-1 and TRBJ2-3; weak D call: TRBD2 (6 bases). The CDR3 is 14 residues long. Germline lookup yields CDR1 SGHRS and CDR2 YFSETQ. Trimming removed 4 bases from V and 4 bases from J, with 13 bases in between. CDR3 sequence reads: CASSGASAADTQYF. CDR3 bases: TGCGCCAGCAGCGGAGCTAGCGCGGCAGATACGCAGTATTTT.

V and J are TRBV21-1 and TRBJ2-2; TRBD2, the table's D call, lacks a check against the DNA. TRBV21-1 is an annotated pseudogene. This CDR3 spans 15 amino acids. In nucleotides, the CDR3 is TGTGCCAGCAGCAGAGGGAGGCGGAACACCGGGGAGCTGTTTTTT. This encodes CASSRGRRNTGELFF.

For this clone: The junction and the germline gene differ at one end; a read error may be behind it. This chain connects TRBV18 to TRBJ1-2; 12 nucleotides align to TRBD1. CDR1 KGHSH and CDR2 LQKENI come from the germline V gene. The CDR3 has 17 amino acids. The CDR3 protein is CASSPREGTGGIYGYTF. CDR3 DNA: TGTGCCAGCTCTCCACGGGAGGGGACAGGGGGCATCTATGGCTACACCTTC.

This chain connects TRBV5-1 to TRBJ2-1; 11 nucleotides match TRBD2. Germline V lookup: CDR1 SGHRS, CDR2 YFSETQ. Losses at the gene ends were 3 bases for V and 4 bases for J; bases not matched to a gene: 6. This CDR3 spans 16 amino acids. The CDR3 sequence: CASSSKTSGGYNEQFF. CDR3 in DNA: TGCGCCAGCAGCTCCAAAACTAGCGGGGGATACAATGAGCAGTTCTTC.

The V and J genes are TRBV19 and TRBJ2-7, with 7 bases that match TRBD1. Germline assignment: CDR1 LNHDA and CDR2 SQIVND (reference sequence). This CDR3 comprises 14 residues. Unmatched junction bases numbered 9, after V lost 5 bases and J lost 5 bases. CDR3 residues: CASSSRTGAHEQYF. CDR3 coding DNA: TGTGCCAGTAGTTCCAGGACAGGAGCCCACGAGCAGTACTTC.

V usage is TRBV7-2 and J usage is TRBJ1-4; 10 bases agree with TRBD1. Germline values: CDR1 SGHTA, CDR2 FQGNSA. J gave up 7 bases and V 5 bases, and 7 bases lay outside the gene matches. This CDR3 region has 15 residues. CDR3 residues: CASSMPTGGTEKLFF. The CDR3 DNA is TGTGCCAGCAGCATGCCGACAGGGGGCACTGAAAAACTGTTTTTT.

The genes are TRBV7-9 and TRBJ2-2, with 9 bases aligning to TRBD1. The junction had 4 bases not matched to a gene; V was cut back by 4 bases and J by 7 bases. The CDR3 covers 14 residues. CDR1 and CDR2 (germline): SEHNR, FQNEAQ (reference sequence). As DNA, the CDR3 is TGTGCCAGCAGCTGGGACAGGGAAAGCGGGGAGCTGTTTTTT. It encodes CASSWDRESGELFF.

In its sample, this clone was seen once. The chain joins TRBV6-5 to TRBJ2-2; D is undetermined. Germline V gene lookup returns CDR1 MNHEY and CDR2 SVGAGI. This CDR3 has 16 residues. V lost 2 bases to trimming and J lost 4 bases, with 14 bases between them. CDR3 sequence (DNA): TGTGCCAGCAGTTACCCCCACGGGTTAGGCACCGGGGAGCTGTTTTTT. Encoded protein: CASSYPHGLGTGELFF.

A few counts support this clone. This chain connects TRBV3-1 (or the pseudogene TRBV3-2) to TRBJ2-3; maybe TRBD2 (5 bases). V lost 8 bases, J lost 4 bases, and 19 bases lay in between. CDR1 and CDR2 from the germline V gene are LGHDT and YNNKEL (reference sequence). The CDR3 has 15 amino acids. CDR3 loop: CASGDSSGWADTQYF. Written as DNA, the CDR3 is TGTGCCAGCGGCGATTCGTCGGGATGGGCAGATACGCAGTATTTT.

The rearrangement uses TRBV19 and TRBJ1-5, with D possibly matching TRBD1 (6 bases). The CDR3 has 12 residues. CDR1 is LNHDA and CDR2 is SQIVND in the germline V gene (reference sequence). V was pared by 8 bases and J by 4 bases, with 9 bases between. The CDR3 here is CASADSNQPQHF. DNA for the CDR3: TGTGCCAGTGCGGACAGTAATCAGCCCCAGCATTTT. Based on the CDR3 plus reference TRBV19 and TRBJ1-5, the full variable domain is DGGITQSPKYLFRKEGQNVTLSCEQNLNHDAMYWYRQDPGQGLRLIYYSQIVNDFQKGDIAEGYSVSREKKESFPLTVTSAQKNPTAFYLCASADSNQPQHFGDGTRLSIL.

CDR3 bases: TGCGCCAGCAGCCAAGGGGCAGCACGCTCTGGGGCCAACGTCCTGACTTTC. Translated, it gives CASSQGAARSGANVLTF. This chain joins TRBV4-1 and TRBJ2-6; D is uncertain. Germline CDR1 reads MGHRA; CDR2 reads YSYEKL. The V gene lost 1 base and the J gene lost 0 bases, with 10 bases spanning the gap. CDR3 length equals 17 residues.

This clone turned up a few times. The chain is built from TRBV24-1 and TRBJ1-5, with TRBD1 as a possible D gene (6 bases). Germline V gene data show CDR1 as KGHDR and CDR2 as SFDVKD. Trimming shortened V by 6 bases and J by 0 bases, and 11 bases separated the two germline ends. The CDR3 runs to 15 residues. CDR3: CATSRGGHSNQPQHF. CDR3 bases: TGTGCCACCAGTAGGGGGGGGCATAGCAATCAGCCCCAGCATTTT.

The chain has TRBV24-1 and TRBJ2-3, with 8 nucleotides matching TRBD2. The length of the CDR3 is 15 residues. Germline trimming cut 1 base from V and 6 bases from J; bases unmatched to any gene: 5. Germline assignment: CDR1 KGHDR and CDR2 SFDVKD. The CDR3 bases are TGTGCCACCAGTGATTTCCGGGGGGGTTTTGATACGCAGTATTTT. Translated: CATSDFRGGFDTQYF.

The CDR3, as DNA: TGTGCCAGCAGCCAGGGGTCCTCCTACGAGCAGTACTTC. It specifies CASSQGSSYEQYF. The chain is built from TRBV12-3 or TRBV12-4 and TRBJ2-7; D may be TRBD1 (6 bases). The CDR3 has 13 residues. V was shortened by 6 bases and J by 0 bases, with 9 bases between the two germline ends.

This clone was counted a few times. The rearrangement uses TRBV7-9 and TRBJ2-7; 7 nucleotides match TRBD2. The CDR3 loop spans 16 amino acids. From germline, CDR1 is SEHNR and CDR2 FQNEAQ (reference sequence). V shed 2 bases and J 7 bases; nucleotides not matched to a gene: 14. The DNA for the CDR3 is TGTGCCAGCAGCTTAAGGTTCGGGGGAGGGCCGGGTGAGCAGTACTTC. Protein: CASSLRFGGGPGEQYF.